This T cell receptor beta chain was sequenced during a study of shared clonotypes between healthy human individuals. CDR1 ENHRY and CDR2 SYGVKD come from the germline V gene. Trimming removed 3 bases at V and 4 bases at J, with 12 bases between. The CDR3 contains 14 residues. For sorted subsets, approximately 200 ng DNA per replicate equaled 30,000 or so T cell genomes. Measured with immunoSEQ multiplex PCR; TCRdb has only the in-frame clones, and not every one. The table includes 2 million to 2.5 million clones, around 95% detected once. The V and J genes are TRBV10-3 and TRBJ1-1; the D gene is possibly TRBD1 (5 bases). The specimen was naive CD4+ T cells sorted from blood. Indicated subset: CD45RA+ positively selected. This TCR derives from a man between 18 and 29 years old in good health. CDR3 sequence reads: CAISDGGFGTEAFF. DNA of the CDR3: TGTGCCATCAGTGATGGGGGATTCGGCACTGAAGCTTTCTTT.